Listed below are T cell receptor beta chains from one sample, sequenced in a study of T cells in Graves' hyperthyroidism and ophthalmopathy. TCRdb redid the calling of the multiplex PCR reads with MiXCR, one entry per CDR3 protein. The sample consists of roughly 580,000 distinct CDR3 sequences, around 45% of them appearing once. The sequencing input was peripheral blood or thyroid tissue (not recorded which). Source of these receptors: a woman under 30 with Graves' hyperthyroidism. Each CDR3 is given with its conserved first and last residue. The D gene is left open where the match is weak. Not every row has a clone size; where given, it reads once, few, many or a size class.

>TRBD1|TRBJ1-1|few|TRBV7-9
TGTGCCACTATGACAGGGCGGAAAGAGAACACTGAAGCTTTCTTT
CATMTGRKENTEAFF
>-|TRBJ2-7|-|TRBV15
TGTGCCACCAGCAGAGGTTCAGGGAGGAGCACCTACGAGCAGTACTTC
CATSRGSGRSTYEQYF
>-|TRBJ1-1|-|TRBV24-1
TGTGCCACCAGTGTATGGGCCGGGGCTGCAGAAGCTTTCTTT
CATSVWAGAAEAFF
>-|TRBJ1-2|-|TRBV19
TGTGCCAGTAGTATTCACGGGGTCTGGGACGCCTACACCTTC
CASSIHGVWDAYTF
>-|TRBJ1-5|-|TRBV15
TGTGCCACCAGCAGAGGCGATGGGAATCAGCCCCAGCATTTT
CATSRGDGNQPQHF
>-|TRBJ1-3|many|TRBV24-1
TGTGCCACCAGTGACGGACATTCTGGAAACACCATATATTTT
CATSDGHSGNTIYF
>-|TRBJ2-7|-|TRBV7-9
TGTGCCAGCAGCACTGTCCAGAAGAGCTCCTACGAGCAGTACTTC
CASSTVQKSSYEQYF
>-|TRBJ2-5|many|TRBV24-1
TGTGCCACCAGTGACGGGGTCCAAGAGACCCAGTACTTC
CATSDGVQETQYF
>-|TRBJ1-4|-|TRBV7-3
TGTGCCAGCAGCCCGTATACGGGGGACGCAACTAATGAAAAACTGTTTTTT
CASSPYTGDATNEKLFF
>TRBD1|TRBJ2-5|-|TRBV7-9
TGTGCCAGCAGCTTAAGGGACAGCCACCAAGAGACCCAGTACTTC
CASSLRDSHQETQYF
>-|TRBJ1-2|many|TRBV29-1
TGCAGCGTTGAGGCAGGGGTTGACTATGGCTACACCTTC
CSVEAGVDYGYTF
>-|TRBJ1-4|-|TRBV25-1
TGTGCCAGCAGCCCTCGGTCGGGTAGTGAAAAACTGTTTTTT
CASSPRSGSEKLFF
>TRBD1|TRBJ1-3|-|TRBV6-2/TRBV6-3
TGTGCCAGCAGTTACGGGACAGGAAAGTCTGGAAACACCATATATTTT
CASSYGTGKSGNTIYF
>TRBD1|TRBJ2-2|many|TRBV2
TGTGCCAGCATCAGACAGGGCCGAAACACCGGGGAGCTGTTTTTT
CASIRQGRNTGELFF
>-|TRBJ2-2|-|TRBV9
TGCGCCAGTAATCCCACCCCCACCGGGGAGCTGTTTTTT
CASNPTPTGELFF
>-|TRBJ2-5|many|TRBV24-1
TGTGCCACCAGTGATATTGGGGAAGAGACCCAGTACTTC
CATSDIGEETQYF
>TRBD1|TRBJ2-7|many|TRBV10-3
TGTGCCATCACCGGGGACAGGTCCTACGAGCAGTACTTC
CAITGDRSYEQYF
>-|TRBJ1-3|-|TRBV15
TGTGCCACCAGCAGAGTCAATCAGGTGCGAAACACCATATATTTT
CATSRVNQVRNTIYF
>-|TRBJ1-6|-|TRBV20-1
TGCAGTGCTAGAAGGCAGACAGGCTATAATTCACCCCTCCACTTT
CSARRQTGYNSPLHF
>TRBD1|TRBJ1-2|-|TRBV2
TGTGCCAGCAGTTTGGGACAGGGTGTCACTGGCTACACCTTC
CASSLGQGVTGYTF
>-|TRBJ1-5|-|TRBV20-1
TGCAGTGCTAGCGACCAGGGGTATCAGCCCCAGCATTTT
CSASDQGYQPQHF
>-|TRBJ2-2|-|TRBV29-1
TGCAGCGTTGACCCTCAGGGCAACACCGGGGAGCTGTTTTTT
CSVDPQGNTGELFF
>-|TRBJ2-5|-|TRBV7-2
TGTGCCAGCAGCTTACTGGAGGCGGAGACCCAGTACTTC
CASSLLEAETQYF
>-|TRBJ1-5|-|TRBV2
TGTGCCAGCAGCCCCTCCGATGAGACCCAGCATTTT
CASSPSDETQHF
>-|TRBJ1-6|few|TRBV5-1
TGCGCCAGCAGCTTGGGGGACATCCCGCGTTCACCCCTCCACTTT
CASSLGDIPRSPLHF
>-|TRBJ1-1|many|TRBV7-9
TGTGCCAGCAGCTTACTACGCCAGGGCATGAACACTGAAGCTTTCTTT
CASSLLRQGMNTEAFF
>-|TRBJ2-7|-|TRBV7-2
TGTGCCAGCAGCTCCAGGGTTTGGGACGAGCAGTACTTC
CASSSRVWDEQYF
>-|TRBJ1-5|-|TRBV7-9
TGCGCCAGCAGCCTGGAAGGGGGTAATGGCAATCAGCCCCAGCATTTT
CASSLEGGNGNQPQHF
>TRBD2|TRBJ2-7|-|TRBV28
TGTGCCAGCAGTTCTCTAATTAGCGGGAGCATCGACGAGCAGTACTTC
CASSSLISGSIDEQYF
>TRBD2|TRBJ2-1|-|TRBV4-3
TGCGCCAGCAGCCTAAGACTAGCGGGAGAGGATGAGCAGTTCTTC
CASSLRLAGEDEQFF
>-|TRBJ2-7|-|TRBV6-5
TGTGCCAGCACTCAGGGGCACTCCTACGAGCAGTACTTC
CASTQGHSYEQYF
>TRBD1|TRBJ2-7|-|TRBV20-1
TGCAGTGCTACCACAGGGGGCCCCTACGAGCAGTACTTC
CSATTGGPYEQYF
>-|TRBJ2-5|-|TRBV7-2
TGTGCCAGCAGCTTAGGGGTTTCCCCCGTCCAAGAGACCCAGTACTTC
CASSLGVSPVQETQYF
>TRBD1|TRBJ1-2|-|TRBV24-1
TGTGCCACCCCTCCTAGGACAGGGGACCTGTATGGCTACACCTTC
CATPPRTGDLYGYTF
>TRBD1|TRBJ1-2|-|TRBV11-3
TGTGCCAGCAGCTTAGGAACTGCGGGACAGTCCTTC
CASSLGTAGQSF
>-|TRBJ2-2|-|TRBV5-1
TGCGCCAGCAACGGACGGCGCGACGCCGGGGAGCTGTTTTTT
CASNGRRDAGELFF
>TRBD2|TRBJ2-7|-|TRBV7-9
TGTGCCAGCAGCTACCTAGCGGGAATCTACGAGCAGTACTTC
CASSYLAGIYEQYF
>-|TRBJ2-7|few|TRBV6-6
TGTGCCAGCACCACACCGGGACACCCCTACGAGCAGTACTTC
CASTTPGHPYEQYF
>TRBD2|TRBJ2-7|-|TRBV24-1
TGTGCCAGCAGCGTCTTAGCGGGAGCGTCCAACGAGCAGTACTTC
CASSVLAGASNEQYF
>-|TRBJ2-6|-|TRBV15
TGTGCCACCAGCAAACGGGTTTTC
CATSKRVF
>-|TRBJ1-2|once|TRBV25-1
TGTGCCAGCAGCATATCTGACGGCAGCCGCTACACCTTC
CASSISDGSRYTF
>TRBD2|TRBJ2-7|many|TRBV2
TGTGCCAGCAGTGAGGGGGGGACGTCCTACGAGCAGTACTTC
CASSEGGTSYEQYF
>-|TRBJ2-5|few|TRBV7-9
TGTGCCAGCAGCCCCCCCTACAGCTACCAAGAGACCCAGTACTTC
CASSPPYSYQETQYF
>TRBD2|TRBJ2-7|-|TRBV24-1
TGTGCCACCAGTCTAGCGGGAGGACGCTACGAGCAGTACTTC
CATSLAGGRYEQYF
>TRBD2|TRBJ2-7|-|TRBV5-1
TGTGCCAGCAGTTCCCCGGGACTAGCGGGAGCCTACGAGCAGTACTTC
CASSSPGLAGAYEQYF
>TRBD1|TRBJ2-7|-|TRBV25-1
TGTGCTAGAGGTACAGGGGGCTTCGGTGACGAGCAGTACTTC
CARGTGGFGDEQYF
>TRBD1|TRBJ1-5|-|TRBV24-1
TGTGCCACCAGGTCGACAGGGTATCAGCCCCAGCATTTT
CATRSTGYQPQHF
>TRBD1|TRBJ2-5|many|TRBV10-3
TGTGCCATCCGGGACAGGGTAGAAGAGACCCAGTACTTC
CAIRDRVEETQYF
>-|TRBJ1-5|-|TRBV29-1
TGCAGCGTTGGCGGAAGTCAGCCCCAGCATTTT
CSVGGSQPQHF
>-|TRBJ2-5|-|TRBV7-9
TGTGCCAGCAGCTCAAAAGCCTCTTTGCGGGCCGAAGAGACCCAGTACTTC
CASSSKASLRAEETQYF
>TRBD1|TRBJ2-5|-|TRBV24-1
TGTGCCACCAGTGATCCACCTGGACAGGGCTCCGAAGAGACCCAGTACTTC
CATSDPPGQGSEETQYF
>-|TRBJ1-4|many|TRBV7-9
TGTGCCAGCAGCCCAAGGGGATCGGCAACTAATGAAAAACTGTTTTTT
CASSPRGSATNEKLFF
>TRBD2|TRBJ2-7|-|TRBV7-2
TGTGCCAGCAGCCAAGTCGTAGCGGGGCACTCCTACGAGCAGTACTTC
CASSQVVAGHSYEQYF
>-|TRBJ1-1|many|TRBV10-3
TGTGCCATCAGGAACCTTCAGGGCACTGAAGCTTTCTTT
CAIRNLQGTEAFF
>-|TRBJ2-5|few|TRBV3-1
TGTGCCAGCAGTCTCTGGCAGGGGCAAGAGACCCAGTACTTC
CASSLWQGQETQYF
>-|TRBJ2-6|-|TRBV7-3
TGTGCCAGCAGCGGCCGGGCCTTAGAAAACTCTGGGGCCAACGTCCTGACTTTC
CASSGRALENSGANVLTF
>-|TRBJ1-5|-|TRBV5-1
TGCGCCAGCAGCTATCCACAGGGATTTGGCAATCAGCCCCAGCATTTT
CASSYPQGFGNQPQHF
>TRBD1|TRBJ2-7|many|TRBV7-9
TGTGCCAGCAGCTTCGACAGGGGGAGCGAGCAGTACTTC
CASSFDRGSEQYF
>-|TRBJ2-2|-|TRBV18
TGTGCCAGCTCACCACTTGGCGGTGCGAACACCGGGGAGCTGTTTTTT
CASSPLGGANTGELFF
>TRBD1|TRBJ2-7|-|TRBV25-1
TGTGCCAGCGACAGGGGCGGCGAGCAGTACTTC
CASDRGGEQYF